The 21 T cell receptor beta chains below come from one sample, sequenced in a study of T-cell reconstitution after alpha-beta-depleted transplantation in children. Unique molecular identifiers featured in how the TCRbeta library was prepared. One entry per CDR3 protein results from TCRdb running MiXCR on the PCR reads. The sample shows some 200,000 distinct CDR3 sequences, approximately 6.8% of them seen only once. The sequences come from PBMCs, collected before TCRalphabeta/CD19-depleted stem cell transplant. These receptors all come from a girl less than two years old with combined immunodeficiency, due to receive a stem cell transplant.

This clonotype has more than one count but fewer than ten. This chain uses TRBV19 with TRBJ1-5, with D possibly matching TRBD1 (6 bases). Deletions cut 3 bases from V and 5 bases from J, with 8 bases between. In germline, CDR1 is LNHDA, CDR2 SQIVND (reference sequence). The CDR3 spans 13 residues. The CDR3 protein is CASSINRDQPQHF. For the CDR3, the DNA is TGTGCCAGTAGTATTAACAGGGATCAGCCCCAGCATTTT.

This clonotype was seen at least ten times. Here the CDR3 reads CASRITASYNEQFF. CDR3 DNA sequence: TGCGCCAGCAGAATAACAGCCTCCTACAATGAGCAGTTCTTC. The chain carries TRBV5-1 and TRBJ2-1, with D unresolved. V was clipped by 5 bases and J by 0 bases, with 9 bases between them. Germline-derived CDR1 and CDR2 are SGHRS and YFSETQ. CDR3 length: 14 amino acids. Combining the CDR3 with reference TRBV5-1 and TRBJ2-1 gives the whole variable domain KAGVTQTPRYLIKTRGQQVTLSCSPISGHRSVSWYQQTPGQGLQFLFEYFSETQRNKGNFPGRFSGRQFSNSRSEMNVSTLELGDSALYLCASRITASYNEQFFGPGTRLTVL.

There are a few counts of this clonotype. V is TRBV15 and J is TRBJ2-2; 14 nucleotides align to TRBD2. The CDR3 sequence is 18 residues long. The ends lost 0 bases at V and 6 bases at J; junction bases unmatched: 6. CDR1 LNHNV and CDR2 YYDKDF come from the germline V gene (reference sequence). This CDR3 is CATSRDGTSGSKAGELFF. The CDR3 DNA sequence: TGTGCCACCAGCAGAGACGGGACTAGCGGGAGTAAGGCCGGGGAGCTGTTTTTT.

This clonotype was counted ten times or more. CDR3 sequence: CSVRDRGPYNEQFF. The CDR3 DNA reads TGCAGCGTTCGAGATAGGGGGCCCTACAATGAGCAGTTCTTC. V usage is TRBV29-1 and J usage is TRBJ2-1; TRBD1 aligns across 7 bases. After removal of 5 bases from V and 2 bases from J, the junction contained 6 bases not matched to a gene. Germline CDR1 and CDR2: SQVTM and ANQGSEA. CDR3 length: 14 residues.

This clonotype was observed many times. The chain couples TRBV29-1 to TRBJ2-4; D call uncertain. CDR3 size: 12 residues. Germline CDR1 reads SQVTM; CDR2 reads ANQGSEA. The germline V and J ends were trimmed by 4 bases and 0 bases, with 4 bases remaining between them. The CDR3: CSVVVAKNIQYF. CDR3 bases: TGCAGCGTTGTCGTAGCCAAAAACATTCAGTACTTC.

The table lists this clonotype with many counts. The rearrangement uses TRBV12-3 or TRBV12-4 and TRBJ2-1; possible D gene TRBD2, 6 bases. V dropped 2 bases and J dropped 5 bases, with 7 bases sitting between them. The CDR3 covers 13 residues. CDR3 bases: TGTGCCAGCAGTTTACGGACTAACAATGAGCAGTTCTTC. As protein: CASSLRTNNEQFF.

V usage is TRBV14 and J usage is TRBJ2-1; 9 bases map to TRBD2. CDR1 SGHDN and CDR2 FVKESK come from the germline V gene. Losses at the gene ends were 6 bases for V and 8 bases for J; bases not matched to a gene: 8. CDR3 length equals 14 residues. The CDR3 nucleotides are TGTGCCAGCAGGTATAGCGGGAGTATTCATGAGCAGTTCTTC. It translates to CASRYSGSIHEQFF.

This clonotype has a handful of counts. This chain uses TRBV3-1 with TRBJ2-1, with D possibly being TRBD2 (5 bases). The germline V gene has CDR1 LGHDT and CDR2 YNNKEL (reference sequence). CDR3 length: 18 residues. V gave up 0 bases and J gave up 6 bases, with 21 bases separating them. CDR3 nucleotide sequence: TGTGCCAGCAGCCAAGATCTGCCATATGCGGAGGTGACCAATGAGCAGTTCTTC. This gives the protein CASSQDLPYAEVTNEQFF.

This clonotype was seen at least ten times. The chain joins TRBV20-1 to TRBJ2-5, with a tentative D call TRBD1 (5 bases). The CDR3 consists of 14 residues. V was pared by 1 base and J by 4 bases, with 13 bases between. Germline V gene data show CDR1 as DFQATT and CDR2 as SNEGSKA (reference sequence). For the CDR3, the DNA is TGCAGTGCTAGAGTCAGTCAGGGCGGAGAGACCCAGTACTTC. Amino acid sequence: CSARVSQGGETQYF.

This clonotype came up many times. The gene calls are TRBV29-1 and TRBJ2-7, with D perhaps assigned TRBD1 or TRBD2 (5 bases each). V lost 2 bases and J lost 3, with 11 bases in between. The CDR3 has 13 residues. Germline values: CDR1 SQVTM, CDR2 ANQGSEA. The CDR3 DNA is TGCAGCGTTGAACAGGGTGGAGGCTACGAGCAGTACTTC. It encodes CSVEQGGGYEQYF.

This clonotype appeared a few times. CDR3 DNA: TGCAGCGTTGTAGGAATTCCTAACACCGGGGAGCTGTTTTTT. Translated, it gives CSVVGIPNTGELFF. This chain connects TRBV29-1 to TRBJ2-2, with D uncertain. The CDR3 runs to 14 residues. CDR1 is SQVTM, CDR2 ANQGSEA, per germline. The ends were cut back, 4 bases at V and 2 bases at J, with 11 bases in the middle.

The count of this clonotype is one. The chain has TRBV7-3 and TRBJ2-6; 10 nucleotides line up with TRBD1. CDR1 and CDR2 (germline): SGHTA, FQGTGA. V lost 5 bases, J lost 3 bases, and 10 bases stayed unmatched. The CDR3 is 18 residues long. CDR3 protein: CASSPRTGGHNGANVLTF. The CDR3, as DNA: TGTGCCAGCAGCCCGCGGACAGGGGGTCATAATGGGGCCAACGTCCTGACTTTC.

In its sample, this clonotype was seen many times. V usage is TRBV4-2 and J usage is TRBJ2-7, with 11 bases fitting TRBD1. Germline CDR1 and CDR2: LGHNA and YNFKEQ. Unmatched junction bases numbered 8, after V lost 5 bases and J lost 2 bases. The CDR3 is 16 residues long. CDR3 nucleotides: TGTGCCAGCAGCGCCCAGCCGGGACAGGGGGCCTACGAGCAGTACTTC. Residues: CASSAQPGQGAYEQYF.

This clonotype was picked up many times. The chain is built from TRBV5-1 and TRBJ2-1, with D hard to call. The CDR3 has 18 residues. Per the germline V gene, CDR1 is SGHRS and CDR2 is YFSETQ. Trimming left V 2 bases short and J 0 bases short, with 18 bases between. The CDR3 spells CASSFPRPFLSSYNEQFF. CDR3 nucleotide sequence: TGCGCCAGCAGCTTCCCCCGCCCGTTTCTAAGCTCCTACAATGAGCAGTTCTTC.

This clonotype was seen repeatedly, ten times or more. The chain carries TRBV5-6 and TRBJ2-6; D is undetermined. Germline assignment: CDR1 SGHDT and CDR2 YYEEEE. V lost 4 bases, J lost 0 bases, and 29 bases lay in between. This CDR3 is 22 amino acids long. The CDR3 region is CASSHRASSLLYFSSGANVLTF. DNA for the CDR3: TGTGCCAGCAGCCACCGGGCGAGTAGCTTGCTTTACTTCTCCTCTGGGGCCAACGTCCTGACTTTC.

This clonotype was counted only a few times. The CDR3: CASSLTGGRNYGYTF. CDR3 nucleotides: TGTGCCAGCAGTTTGACCGGGGGTCGGAACTATGGCTACACCTTC. The rearrangement joins TRBV27 to TRBJ1-2, with D tentatively TRBD1 (5 bases). Trimming took off 3 bases at V and 2 bases at J, with 13 bases between the two ends. Per germline, CDR1 MNHEY and CDR2 SMNVEV (reference sequence). The CDR3 covers 15 residues.

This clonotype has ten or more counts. Here the CDR3 DNA reads TGTGCCACCGCCAATTGGACGGCCCATGGTAAGGAGACCCAGTACTTC. Translation: CATANWTAHGKETQYF. The gene calls are TRBV24-1 and TRBJ2-5; no definite D call. Between the trimmed V and J ends, which lost 9 bases and 5 bases, there was a span of 24 bases. The CDR3 covers 16 residues. Germline CDR1 and CDR2: KGHDR and SFDVKD.

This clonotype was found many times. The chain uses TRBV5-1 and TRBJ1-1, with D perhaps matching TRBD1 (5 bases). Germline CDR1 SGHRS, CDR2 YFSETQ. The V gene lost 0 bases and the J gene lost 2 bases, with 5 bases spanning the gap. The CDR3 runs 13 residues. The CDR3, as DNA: TGCGCCAGCAGCTTGGGGGACAACACTGAAGCTTTCTTT. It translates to CASSLGDNTEAFF. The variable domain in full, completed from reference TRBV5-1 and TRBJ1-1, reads KAGVTQTPRYLIKTRGQQVTLSCSPISGHRSVSWYQQTPGQGLQFLFEYFSETQRNKGNFPGRFSGRQFSNSRSEMNVSTLELGDSALYLCASSLGDNTEAFFGQGTRLTVV.

CDR3 nucleotides: TGTGCCAGCAGCCCCTTCGCGGGACCCTCCAATGAGCAGTTCTTC. This encodes CASSPFAGPSNEQFF. The chain carries TRBV7-8 and TRBJ2-1; possibly TRBD2 for D (6 bases). Looked up from germline, CDR1 is SGHVS and CDR2 is FQNEAQ. V dropped 5 bases and J dropped 6 bases, with 17 bases sitting between them. The CDR3 is 15 amino acids.

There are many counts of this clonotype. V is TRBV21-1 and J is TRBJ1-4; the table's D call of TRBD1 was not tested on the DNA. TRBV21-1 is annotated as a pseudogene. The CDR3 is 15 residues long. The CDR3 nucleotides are TGTGCCAGCAGCATACCGGACAAGGGCAATGAAAAACTGTTTTTT. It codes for CASSIPDKGNEKLFF.

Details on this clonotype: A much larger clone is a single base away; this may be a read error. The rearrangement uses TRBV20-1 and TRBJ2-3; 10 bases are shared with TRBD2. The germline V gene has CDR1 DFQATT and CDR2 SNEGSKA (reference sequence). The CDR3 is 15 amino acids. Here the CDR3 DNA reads TGCTGTGCTAGAGATGGGACTAGCGGCACAGATACGCAGTATTTT. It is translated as CCARDGTSGTDTQYF.